The 19 T cell receptor beta chains below all came from one sample that was sequenced in a study of blood T cell repertoires in COVID-19 (TCRdb year 2020). Library preparation used the immunoSEQ multiplex PCR assay. This is the immuneACCESS table as TCRdb keeps it, with only in-frame sequences that have V and J called. A part of the clones is gone; compared with another copy, unresolved V genes explain less than half, and the rest is unexplained. Present in this sample are 150,000 or so clones, around 80% of which were seen just once. Around 6% of the sample rests with the top ten. The sequenced sample consisted of PBMCs or T cells enriched from blood (not recorded which). The source of these receptors is a woman between 45 and 65 years old who had recovered from COVID-19.

The rearrangement joins TRBV29-1 to TRBJ2-1, with D perhaps TRBD1 (5 bases). From germline, CDR1 is SQVTM and CDR2 ANQGSEA. Trimming left V 6 bases short and J 0 bases short, with 12 bases between. This CDR3 contains 14 residues. The DNA of the CDR3 is TGCAGCGTGAAGACAGCGAGCTCCTACAATGAGCAGTTCTTC. It is translated as CSVKTASSYNEQFF.

The chain combines TRBV5-4 with TRBJ1-2, with TRBD1 as a possible D gene (5 bases). CDR3 length equals 15 residues. Germline assignment: CDR1 SGHNT and CDR2 YYREEE (reference sequence). The germline V and J ends were trimmed by 4 bases and 1 base, with 14 bases remaining between them. CDR3 residues: CASSPGADVNYGYTF. The CDR3 DNA is TGTGCCAGCAGCCCTGGGGCAGACGTTAACTATGGCTACACCTTC.

CDR3: CSATNNRKYF. As DNA, the CDR3 is TGCAGTGCTACTAATAACCGCAAGTACTTC. The V call is TRBV20-1, the J call TRBJ2-7; D not resolved. The CDR3 runs 10 residues. Trimming shortened V by 4 bases and J by 11 bases, and 12 bases separated the two germline ends. The germline gives CDR1 DFQATT, CDR2 SNEGSKA (reference sequence).

The chain employs TRBV5-8 and TRBJ2-2; possible D gene TRBD1, 5 bases. V was cut by 3 bases and J by 3 bases, with 9 bases left in between. Germline CDR1 SGHTS, CDR2 YDEGEE. This CDR3 is 14 amino acids long. The chain's CDR3 is CASSSQGDTGELFF. Here the CDR3 DNA reads TGTGCCAGCAGCTCGCAGGGCGACACCGGGGAGCTGTTTTTT.

V gene TRBV28 combines with J gene TRBJ1-3, with 9 bases aligning to TRBD1. With V trimmed by 6 bases and J by 4 bases, 10 bases remained unmatched. The CDR3 runs to 16 residues. CDR1 MDHEN and CDR2 SYDVKM come from the germline V gene. The CDR3 is CASSYAGTGHGNTIYF. Here the CDR3 DNA reads TGTGCCAGCAGCTATGCCGGGACAGGGCACGGAAACACCATATATTTT. Full variable domain (remainder filled in from reference TRBV28 and TRBJ1-3): DVKVTQSSRYLVKRTGEKVFLECVQDMDHENMFWYRQDPGLGLRLIYFSYDVKMKEKGDIPEGYSVSREKKERFSLILESASTNQTSMYLCASSYAGTGHGNTIYFGEGSWLTVV.

The V gene is TRBV15, the J gene TRBJ2-3, with D perhaps TRBD1 (5 bases). Deletions cut 2 bases from V and 4 bases from J, with 7 bases between. Per germline, CDR1 LNHNV and CDR2 YYDKDF (reference sequence). The CDR3 extends over 13 amino acids. CDR3 DNA sequence: TGTGCCACCAGCAGACAGGGTTCAGATACGCAGTATTTT. As protein: CATSRQGSDTQYF.

This chain links TRBV5-1 with TRBJ2-1; possibly TRBD2 for D (6 bases). Germline V CDR1 and CDR2: SGHRS, YFSETQ. V shed 0 bases and J shed 3 bases, with 13 bases lying between them. This CDR3 is 16 amino acids long. The CDR3 sequence is CASSLVRRDLYNEQFF. The CDR3 DNA reads as TGCGCCAGCAGCTTGGTTAGGAGGGACCTCTACAATGAGCAGTTCTTC.

The rearrangement uses TRBV6-5 and TRBJ1-6; unclear D gene. The germline V gene encodes CDR1 MNHEY and CDR2 SVGAGI. Deletions cut 3 bases from V and 2 bases from J, with 8 bases between. This CDR3 comprises 15 residues. The CDR3 sequence: CASSYEATYNSPLHF. CDR3 DNA sequence: TGTGCCAGCAGTTATGAGGCTACCTATAATTCACCCCTCCACTTT.

This sequence joins TRBV2 and TRBJ1-1, with TRBD1 matching over 7 bases. This CDR3 is 14 amino acids long. Trimming removed 6 bases from V and 4 bases from J; junction bases left unmatched: 8. The germline CDR1 and CDR2 sequences are SNHLY and FYNNEI. CDR3 loop: CASSLLQGITEAFF. The CDR3 coding sequence is TGTGCCAGCAGCCTTTTACAGGGGATCACTGAAGCTTTCTTT.

The chain uses TRBV2 and TRBJ1-1, with TRBD1 matching 7 bases. The germline V gene encodes CDR1 SNHLY and CDR2 FYNNEI. Trimming at V came to 6 bases and at J to 4 bases, leaving 5 bases not matched to a gene. This CDR3 has 13 residues. The CDR3: CASRTAGGTEAFF. The CDR3 bases are TGTGCCAGCAGGACGGCAGGGGGCACTGAAGCTTTCTTT. The whole variable domain, filled in from reference TRBV2 and TRBJ1-1, reads EPEVTQTPSHQVTQMGQEVILRCVPISNHLYFYWYRQILGQKVEFLVSFYNNEISEKSEIFDDQFSVERPDGSNFTLKIRSTKLEDSAMYFCASRTAGGTEAFFGQGTRLTVV.

V gene TRBV24-1 combines with J gene TRBJ1-4; TRBD1 agrees at 8 bases. Germline V lookup: CDR1 KGHDR, CDR2 SFDVKD. V was clipped by 4 bases and J by 5 bases; unmatched bases: 11. The CDR3 loop spans 17 amino acids. The CDR3 DNA reads TGTGCCACCAGTGACCCGTCTCCGACAGGGGCAAATGAAAAACTGTTTTTT. It translates to CATSDPSPTGANEKLFF.

The chain recombines TRBV6-5 with TRBJ1-4; D is possibly TRBD1 (6 bases). CDR3 length: 13 residues. V was pared by 6 bases and J by 14 bases, with 19 bases between. The germline gives CDR1 MNHEY, CDR2 SVGAGI. The DNA for the CDR3 is TGTGCCAGCAGACCCTTACCCCGGGACAATCTGTTTTTT. The encoded protein is CASRPLPRDNLFF.

The chain uses TRBV27 and TRBJ2-7; 9 bases line up with TRBD1. Losses at the gene ends were 3 bases for V and 4 bases for J; bases not matched to a gene: 1. The length of the CDR3 is 13 residues. Germline lookup yields CDR1 MNHEY and CDR2 SMNVEV (reference sequence). As DNA, the CDR3 is TGTGCCAGCAGTTTCGGGACAGGGTACGAGCAGTACTTC. This translates into CASSFGTGYEQYF.

The chain recombines TRBV5-1 with TRBJ1-2; weak D call: TRBD1 (5 bases). This CDR3 has 11 amino acids. Trimming removed 4 bases at V and 7 bases at J, with 8 bases between. Germline V CDR1 and CDR2: SGHRS, YFSETQ. The CDR3 nucleotides read TGCGCCAGCAGCGGAGGGACTGGCTACACCTTC. This translates into CASSGGTGYTF.

The V call is TRBV29-1, the J call TRBJ2-7, with TRBD1 matching 7 bases. Germline lookup yields CDR1 SQVTM and CDR2 ANQGSEA. This CDR3 has 15 residues. Unmatched junction bases numbered 16, after V lost 7 bases and J lost 4 bases. The CDR3 region is CSARVDRDSHYEQYF. The CDR3 nucleotides are TGCAGCGCGAGAGTGGATCGGGACAGTCATTACGAGCAGTACTTC.

For this clone: The junction departs from germline at one end; a sequencing error may be responsible. Other DNA sequences in this sample translate to the same CDR3. The chain has TRBV7-3 and TRBJ1-5, with D unresolved. CDR1 SGHTA and CDR2 FQGTGA come from the germline V gene. This CDR3 contains 13 residues. CDR3 sequence: CASSLTRDQPQHF. In nucleotides, the CDR3 is TGTGCCAGCAGCCTAACACGCGATCAGCCCCAGCATTTT.

The V call is TRBV7-9, the J call TRBJ2-2; 7 bases are shared with TRBD1. CDR3 length equals 16 residues. CDR1 is SEHNR, CDR2 FQNEAQ, per germline (reference sequence). V shed 1 base and J 4 bases; nucleotides not matched to a gene: 6. The DNA of the CDR3 is TGTGCCAGCAGCTTAGGAGGGGGCGCGGGCACCGGGGAGCTGTTTTTT. Translated, it gives CASSLGGGAGTGELFF.

This chain joins TRBV14 and TRBJ2-2; D is possibly TRBD1 (5 bases). The germline V gene has CDR1 SGHDN and CDR2 FVKESK. The CDR3 contains 17 residues. Trimming took off 3 bases at V and 1 base at J, with 15 bases between the two ends. The CDR3 DNA reads as TGTGCCAGCAGCCAGAATTCAGGGATATTGAACACCGGGGAGCTGTTTTTT. Its protein is CASSQNSGILNTGELFF.

The chain carries TRBV11-2 and TRBJ2-1; TRBD2 agrees at 10 bases. The CDR3 is made up of 16 amino acids. J was trimmed by 6 bases and V by 5 bases; bases with no gene match: 10. The germline CDR1 and CDR2 sequences are SGHAT and FQNNGV. In DNA, the CDR3 is TGTGCCAGCAGCGCCCCACTAGCGGGGTCCCTCAATGAGCAGTTCTTC. This sequence encodes CASSAPLAGSLNEQFF.